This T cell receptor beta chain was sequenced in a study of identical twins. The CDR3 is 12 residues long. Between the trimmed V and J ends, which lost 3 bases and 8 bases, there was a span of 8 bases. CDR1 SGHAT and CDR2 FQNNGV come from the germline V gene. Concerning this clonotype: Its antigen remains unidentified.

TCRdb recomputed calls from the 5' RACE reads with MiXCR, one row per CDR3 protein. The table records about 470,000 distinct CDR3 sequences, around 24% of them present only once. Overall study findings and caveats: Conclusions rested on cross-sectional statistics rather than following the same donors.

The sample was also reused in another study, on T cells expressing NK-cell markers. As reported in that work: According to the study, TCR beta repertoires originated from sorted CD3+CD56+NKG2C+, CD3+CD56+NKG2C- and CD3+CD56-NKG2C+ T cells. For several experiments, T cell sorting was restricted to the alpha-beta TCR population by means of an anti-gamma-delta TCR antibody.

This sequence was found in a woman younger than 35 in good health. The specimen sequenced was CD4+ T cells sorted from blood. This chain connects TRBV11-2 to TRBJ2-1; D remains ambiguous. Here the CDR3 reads CASSLKTYEQFF. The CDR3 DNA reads TGTGCCAGCAGCTTGAAAACGTATGAGCAGTTCTTC.